Only a few counts were recorded for the clone carrying this TCR beta chain. TCRdb re-called the 5' RACE reads through MiXCR, storing one row per CDR3 protein. The table has 25,000 to 30,000 distinct CDR3 sequences, roughly 15% seen once; the top ten hold about 1.4%. In germline, CDR1 is LGHDT, CDR2 YNNKEL (reference sequence). The germline V and J ends were trimmed by 5 bases and 7 bases, with 15 bases remaining between them. The CDR3 loop spans 14 amino acids. The sample comes from a study of T-cell memory formation after mild COVID-19. This TCR was sampled from an adult who had mild COVID-19 (a few samples of this study predate the infection). Cell type and time point are not known. The sample comprised PBMCs or a T cell subset sorted from them (not recorded which). The V and J genes are TRBV3-1 and TRBJ1-5; D might be TRBD1 (6 bases). In DNA, the CDR3 is TGTGCCAGCAGCAAGGCGGGGGGCCGGCAGCCCCAGCATTTT. As protein: CASSKAGGRQPQHF.